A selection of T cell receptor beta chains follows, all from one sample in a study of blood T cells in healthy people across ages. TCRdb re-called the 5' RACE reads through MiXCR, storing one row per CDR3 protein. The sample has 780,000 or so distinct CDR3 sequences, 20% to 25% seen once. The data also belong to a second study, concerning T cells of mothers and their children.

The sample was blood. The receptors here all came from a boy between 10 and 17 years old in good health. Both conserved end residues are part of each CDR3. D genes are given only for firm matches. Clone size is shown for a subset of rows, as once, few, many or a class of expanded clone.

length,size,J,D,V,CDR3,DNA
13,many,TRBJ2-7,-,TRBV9,CASSIGGSYEQYF,TGTGCCAGCAGCATTGGGGGCTCCTACGAGCAGTACTTC
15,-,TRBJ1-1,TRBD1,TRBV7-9,CASSPAQGANTEAFF,TGTGCCAGCAGCCCGGCACAGGGGGCGAACACTGAAGCTTTCTTT
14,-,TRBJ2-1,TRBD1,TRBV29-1,CSGGTGSLVDEQFF,TGCAGCGGGGGGACAGGGTCTCTCGTCGATGAGCAGTTCTTC
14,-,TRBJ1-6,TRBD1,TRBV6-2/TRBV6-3,CASSYGRGLSPLHF,TGTGCCAGCAGTTACGGCAGGGGGCTCTCACCCCTCCACTTT
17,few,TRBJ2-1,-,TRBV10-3,CAISEKRTLIFYNEQFF,TGTGCCATCAGTGAGAAGAGGACCCTAATCTTCTACAATGAGCAGTTCTTC
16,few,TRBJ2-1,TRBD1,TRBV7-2,CASSLAGTGPYDEQFF,TGTGCCAGCAGCTTAGCCGGGACAGGTCCCTATGATGAGCAGTTCTTC
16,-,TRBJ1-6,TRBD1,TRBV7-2,CASSSQGGAFFIPLHF,TGTGCCAGCAGCTCCCAGGGGGGGGCATTTTTTATACCCCTCCACTTT
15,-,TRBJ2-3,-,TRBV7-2,CASSPQGEEADTQYF,TGTGCCAGCAGCCCACAGGGTGAGGAGGCAGATACGCAGTATTTT
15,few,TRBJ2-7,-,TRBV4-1,CASSQASSPGYEQYF,TGCGCCAGCAGCCAAGCTAGCTCCCCGGGTTACGAGCAGTACTTC
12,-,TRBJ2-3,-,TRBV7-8,CASSFHVDTQYF,TGTGCCAGCAGCTTTCACGTAGATACGCAGTATTTT
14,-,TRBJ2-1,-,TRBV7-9,CASSLVLEGGEQFF,TGTGCCAGCAGCTTAGTACTAGAAGGAGGTGAGCAGTTCTTC
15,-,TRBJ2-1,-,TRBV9,CASSVQDSKGYEQFF,TGTGCCAGCAGCGTGCAGGACTCGAAAGGCTATGAGCAGTTCTTC
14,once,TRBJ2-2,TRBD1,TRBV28,CASRPGTDPGELFF,TGTGCCAGCAGACCCGGGACAGATCCCGGGGAGCTGTTTTTT
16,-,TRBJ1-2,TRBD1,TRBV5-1,CASSFRQGREGYGYTF,TGCGCCAGCAGCTTCCGACAGGGGCGGGAAGGCTATGGCTACACCTTC
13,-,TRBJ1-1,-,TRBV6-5,CASSYSFSLGAFF,TGTGCCAGCAGTTACTCATTTTCCCTGGGAGCTTTCTTT
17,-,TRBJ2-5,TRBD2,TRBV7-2,CASSLGTSGGLGETQYF,TGTGCCAGCAGCCTAGGGACTAGCGGAGGATTGGGAGAGACCCAGTACTTC
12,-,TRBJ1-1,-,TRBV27,CASRDTGREAFF,TGTGCCAGCAGGGATACAGGGCGTGAAGCTTTCTTT
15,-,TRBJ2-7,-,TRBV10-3,CAISEMAREVSEQYF,TGTGCCATCAGTGAGATGGCCAGGGAGGTCTCCGAGCAGTACTTC
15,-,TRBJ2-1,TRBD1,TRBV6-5,CASSYSGQGWNEQFF,TGTGCCAGCAGTTACTCGGGACAGGGTTGGAATGAGCAGTTCTTC
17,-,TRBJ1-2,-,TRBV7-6,CASSLVPAGQTSYGYTF,TGTGCCAGCAGCTTAGTCCCAGCGGGGCAGACCAGCTATGGCTACACCTTC
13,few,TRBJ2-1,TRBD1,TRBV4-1,CASSQPVQGEQFF,TGCGCCAGCAGCCAACCGGTACAGGGGGAGCAGTTCTTC
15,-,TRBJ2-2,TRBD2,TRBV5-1,CASSFLRGDTGELFF,TGCGCCAGCAGCTTTTTGCGGGGGGACACCGGGGAGCTGTTTTTT
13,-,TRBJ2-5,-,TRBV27,CASSFPGAGEQYF,TGTGCCAGCAGTTTCCCGGGGGCGGGGGAGCAGTACTTC
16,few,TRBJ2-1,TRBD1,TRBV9,CASSAGQGASINEQFF,TGTGCCAGCAGCGCTGGGCAGGGGGCCTCTATCAATGAGCAGTTCTTC
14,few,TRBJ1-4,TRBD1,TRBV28,CASSLGTGIFGLFF,TGTGCCAGCAGTTTAGGGACAGGGATATTTGGACTGTTTTTT
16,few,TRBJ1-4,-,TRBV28,CASHEGGKATNEKLFF,TGCGCCAGCCACGAAGGAGGCAAAGCAACTAATGAAAAACTGTTTTTT
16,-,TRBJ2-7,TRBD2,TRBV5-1,CASSLGLAGGTYEQYF,TGCGCCAGCAGCTTGGGGCTAGCGGGGGGGACGTACGAGCAGTACTTC
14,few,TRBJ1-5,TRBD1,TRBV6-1,CASMQGASNQPQHF,TGTGCCAGCATGCAGGGGGCGAGCAATCAGCCCCAGCATTTT